This T cell receptor beta chain stems from a study of metastatic and nonmetastatic thyroid tumors. In the source study's methods: Clinicopathological groups supplied CDR3 differences that were used to build a distant-metastasis classifier for papillary thyroid cancer. TCRdb reprocessed the PCR reads using MiXCR. It is TCRdb's table, rather than the study itself, that gives the V and J calls and clone size. The sample shows roughly 6,500 clones, around 27% of them seen only once. No patient received treatment before thyroid surgery. Of note for this clone: Its specificity is unknown.

Findings and limits, study-wide: As reported, TCR beta diversity in blood and tumor was significantly higher in malignant thyroid tumors than in benign nodules.

V trimming: 4 bases; J trimming: 8 bases; junction bases outside the gene matches: 11. CDR1 is MDHEN and CDR2 is SYDVKM in the germline V gene. This CDR3 is 15 amino acids long. The source of this sequence is a female donor with papillary thyroid cancer or a benign thyroid nodule (not recorded which). Some clones in this sample may be carry-over from other donors' samples. The genes are TRBV28 and TRBJ1-2; 9 bases map to TRBD1. Material for sequencing was adjacent normal tissue. CDR3: CASSSSGTGSGGYTF. The CDR3, as DNA: TGTGCCAGCAGTTCATCCGGGACAGGGTCAGGAGGCTACACCTTC.